This TCR beta chain comes out of a study of T cells in Graves' hyperthyroidism and ophthalmopathy. Whole-study context: Peripheral blood samples were taken at initial diagnosis, prior to any treatment.

Amplification of TCR beta CDR3 regions was performed using RNA transcripts as template. TCR CDR3 underwent first-round RT-PCR with the HTBI primer set. TCRdb re-derived calls from the multiplex PCR reads in MiXCR, one entry per CDR3 protein. The sample comprises 500,000 to 750,000 distinct CDR3 sequences, about a sixth of which are singletons, and less than 9.5% rests with the top ten. In the case of this clonotype: Its antigen is currently unknown.

This CDR3 has 13 residues. The V gene lost 3 bases and the J gene lost 6 bases, with 12 bases spanning the gap. From germline, CDR1 is SQVTM and CDR2 ANQGSEA. Study observations and caveats: The majority of expanded thyroid clonotypes above 0.001 also appeared in blood.

The genes are TRBV29-1 and TRBJ1-5; D unclear. The receptor comes from a woman between 25 and 40 years old with Graves' hyperthyroidism. The source material was blood. DNA for the CDR3: TGCAGCGTTGAGTTAACCTCCGGTCAGCCCCAGCATTTT. It specifies CSVELTSGQPQHF. Complete variable domain (other parts from reference TRBV29-1 and TRBJ1-5): SAVISQKPSRDICQRGTSLTIQCQVDSQVTMMFWYRQQPGQSLTLIATANQGSEATYESGFVIDKFPISRPNLTFSTLTVSNMSPEDSSIYLCSVELTSGQPQHFGDGTRLSIL.